This passage covers 24 T cell receptor beta chains from one sample sequenced in a study of T cells in localized non-small cell lung cancer. Using immunoSEQ multiplex PCR, the repertoire was profiled, and TCRdb retains in-frame clones only, with some absent. The sample lists more than 70,000 clones; 84% were seen once. Sequences were derived from peripheral blood, sampled before any cancer treatment. Receptors were obtained from a man aged 40 to 70 with stage I lung adenocarcinoma.

This chain connects TRBV28 to TRBJ2-7, with 8 bases matching TRBD2. With V trimmed by 6 bases and J by 0 bases, 7 bases remained unmatched. Germline assignment: CDR1 MDHEN and CDR2 SYDVKM. The CDR3 has 15 residues. DNA of the CDR3: TGTGCCAGCAGCTTAACTAGCGGAGGCTCCTACGAGCAGTACTTC. It specifies CASSLTSGGSYEQYF.

J is TRBJ1-3 and V is TRBV7-2; D not certain. Looked up from germline, CDR1 is SGHTA and CDR2 is FQGNSA. The CDR3 runs to 12 residues. V lost 4 bases, J lost 4 bases, and 5 bases lay in between. The CDR3 DNA reads TGTGCCAGCAGCTCACAGGGAAACACCATATATTTT. The encoded protein is CASSSQGNTIYF. Looking up the rest from reference TRBV7-2 and TRBJ1-3 gives the full variable domain: GAGVSQSPSNKVTEKGKDVELRCDPISGHTALYWYRQSLGQGLEFLIYFQGNSAPDKSGLPSDRFSAERTGGSVSTLTIQRTQQEDSAVYLCASSSQGNTIYFGEGSWLTVV.

The rearrangement uses TRBV5-1 and TRBJ2-1; weak D call: TRBD1 (5 bases). This CDR3 contains 13 residues. The V gene lost 5 bases and the J gene lost 7 bases, with 13 bases spanning the gap. Germline assignment: CDR1 SGHRS and CDR2 YFSETQ. CDR3 amino acids: CASSSIPGNEQFF. CDR3 bases: TGCGCCAGCAGTTCGATACCAGGGAATGAGCAGTTCTTC.

CDR3 coding DNA: TGTGCCAGCACGCGAACCGGGACAGCCCCCGAGCAGTACTTC. It yields the protein CASTRTGTAPEQYF. This chain connects TRBV2 to TRBJ2-7; 7 nucleotides line up with TRBD1. Germline V gives CDR1 SNHLY, CDR2 FYNNEI. With 7 bases clipped from V and 6 bases from J, the junction kept 12 bases outside the gene matches. The CDR3 loop spans 14 amino acids.

J is TRBJ2-3 and V is TRBV7-9; D may be TRBD1 (5 bases). This CDR3 spans 19 amino acids. Per germline, CDR1 SEHNR and CDR2 FQNEAQ (reference sequence). V shed 5 bases and J shed 0 bases, with 24 bases lying between them. CDR3 protein: CASSVTLPRTMRSTDTQYF. CDR3 nucleotides: TGTGCCAGCAGCGTAACCCTTCCCAGGACAATGCGTAGCACAGATACGCAGTATTTT.

J is TRBJ2-7 and V is TRBV10-3, with D maybe TRBD2 (5 bases). The V gene's germline CDR1 is ENHRY and CDR2 SYGVKD. V lost 9 bases, J lost 5 bases, and 14 bases lay in between. This CDR3 has 12 amino acids. CDR3 residues: CAMGSSGDEQYF. CDR3 sequence (DNA): TGTGCCATGGGAAGCTCCGGGGACGAGCAGTACTTC.

The gene calls are TRBV29-1 and TRBJ1-1, with D possibly being TRBD1 (5 bases). The CDR3 is 13 residues long. Deletions cut 2 bases from V and 0 bases from J, with 7 bases between. Germline values: CDR1 SQVTM, CDR2 ANQGSEA. CDR3 in DNA: TGCAGCGTTGAAAGAGGGGTGAACACTGAAGCTTTCTTT. As protein: CSVERGVNTEAFF.

This rearrangement joins TRBV19 to TRBJ2-2; 7 bases match TRBD1. V dropped 4 bases and J dropped 4; count of bases not matched to a gene: 6. CDR1 is LNHDA, CDR2 SQIVND, per germline (reference sequence). The CDR3 contains 15 residues. This chain's CDR3 is CASSRPGGFTGELFF. CDR3 DNA: TGTGCCAGTAGTAGGCCAGGGGGATTCACCGGGGAGCTGTTTTTT.

The chain links TRBV2 to TRBJ1-2, with D possibly matching TRBD1 (5 bases). Germline V gene sequence: CDR1 SNHLY, CDR2 FYNNEI. V was shortened by 10 bases and J by 4 bases, with 19 bases between the two germline ends. The CDR3 loop spans 14 amino acids. The CDR3 sequence: CANQRQTSSYGYTF. DNA of the CDR3: TGTGCCAACCAAAGACAGACATCCAGCTATGGCTACACCTTC.

The chain uses TRBV11-2 and TRBJ2-1; a weak D match, TRBD2 (6 bases). The V end was cut by 3 bases, the J end by 7 bases, with 16 bases between. The CDR3 is 15 amino acids. Germline loops: CDR1 SGHAT, CDR2 FQNNGV. DNA for the CDR3: TGTGCCAGCAGCTTTTGGCCCCCCCGGGAGAATGAGCAGTTCTTC. This codes for CASSFWPPRENEQFF.

The chain has TRBV5-5 and TRBJ2-5; D might be TRBD2 (6 bases). CDR1 is SGHKS and CDR2 is YYEKEE in the germline V gene (reference sequence). V was cut by 4 bases and J by 5 bases, with 15 bases left in between. The CDR3 runs to 14 residues. The DNA for the CDR3 is TGTGCCAGCAGCATTGGGACTTTCAGGGAGACCCAGTACTTC. Protein sequence: CASSIGTFRETQYF.

V and J are TRBV2 and TRBJ1-5; D is ambiguous. The V end was cut by 5 bases, the J end by 9 bases, with 11 bases between. CDR1 is SNHLY, CDR2 FYNNEI, per germline. This CDR3 is built from 12 residues. CDR3 sequence: CASSSPRVPQHF. The CDR3 coding sequence is TGTGCCAGCAGTTCCCCTAGGGTGCCCCAGCATTTT.

CDR3 nucleotide sequence: TGTGCCAGCAGCTCCGGGACTAGCGCCTCCTACGAGCAGTACTTC. Protein product: CASSSGTSASYEQYF. The rearrangement joins TRBV5-5 to TRBJ2-7; 10 nucleotides match TRBD2. The V gene end was trimmed by 3 bases and the J gene end by 0 bases; junction bases not matched to a gene: 3. CDR3 length: 15 amino acids. From germline, CDR1 is SGHKS and CDR2 YYEKEE (reference sequence).

The V call is TRBV6-1, the J call TRBJ1-5; D remains ambiguous. Germline CDR1 and CDR2: MNHNS and SASEGT. Between the trimmed V and J ends, which lost 2 bases and 5 bases, there was a span of 10 bases. The CDR3 has 14 amino acids. In nucleotides, the CDR3 is TGTGCCAGCAGTGAAAATCCAGTTCATCAGCCCCAGCATTTT. As protein: CASSENPVHQPQHF.

The chain employs TRBV23-1 and TRBJ1-5, with a weak D call TRBD1 (5 bases). TRBV23-1 is labeled an ORF, and its function is uncertain. The CDR3 contains 11 residues. V gave up 3 bases and J gave up 11 bases, with 8 bases separating them. This chain's CDR3 is CASSHEGAQHF. CDR3 sequence (DNA): TGCGCCAGCAGTCATGAAGGGGCCCAGCATTTT.

The CDR3 spells CASSIALAGSGANVLTF. CDR3 nucleotides: TGTGCCAGTAGTATTGCACTAGCGGGGTCTGGGGCCAACGTCCTGACTTTC. This chain uses TRBV19 with TRBJ2-6, with TRBD2 matching over 10 bases. The V gene end was trimmed by 3 bases and the J gene end by 1 base; junction bases not matched to a gene: 3. CDR3 size: 17 residues. Germline-derived CDR1 and CDR2 are LNHDA and SQIVND (reference sequence). The full variable domain, rest sourced from reference TRBV19 and TRBJ2-6, is DGGITQSPKYLFRKEGQNVTLSCEQNLNHDAMYWYRQDPGQGLRLIYYSQIVNDFQKGDIAEGYSVSREKKESFPLTVTSAQKNPTAFYLCASSIALAGSGANVLTFGAGSRLTVL.

This chain links TRBV6-6 with TRBJ2-7; 10 bases are a match to TRBD1. V dropped 6 bases and J dropped 12; count of bases not matched to a gene: 20. The CDR3 extends over 16 amino acids. The germline V gene has CDR1 MNHNY and CDR2 SVGAGI (reference sequence). The CDR3 DNA is TGTGCCAGCAGCAGACACCCCCGGGACAGGGGCGTCGCCCCGTACTTC. Its protein product is CASSRHPRDRGVAPYF.

This rearrangement joins TRBV7-9 to TRBJ2-5; D remains ambiguous. The V gene's germline CDR1 is SEHNR and CDR2 FQNEAQ (reference sequence). Trimming cost V 3 bases and J 0 bases, with 14 bases left between them. The length of the CDR3 is 16 residues. CDR3 sequence (DNA): TGTGCCAGCAGCTTGGGCTTCTCTAAAAACCAAGAGACCCAGTACTTC. It is translated as CASSLGFSKNQETQYF.

The chain employs TRBV7-3 and TRBJ2-5, with TRBD1 identical over 8 bases. The CDR3 contains 16 residues. After removal of 5 bases from V and 5 bases from J, the junction contained 13 bases not matched to a gene. The germline V gene has CDR1 SGHTA and CDR2 FQGTGA. The CDR3 DNA follows: TGTGCCAGCAGCCCGCTAGGACAGGGTGGAAGGGAGACCCAGTACTTC. Its protein is CASSPLGQGGRETQYF.

J is TRBJ1-1 and V is TRBV6-5; D unclear. Germline V gene lookup returns CDR1 MNHEY and CDR2 SVGAGI. The CDR3 spans 14 residues. V gave up 2 bases and J gave up 6 bases, with 13 bases separating them. DNA for the CDR3: TGTGCCAGCAGTTACGGGAGCCGGTGGCCTGAAGCTTTCTTT. This gives the protein CASSYGSRWPEAFF.

V is TRBV14 and J is TRBJ1-2; the match to TRBD1 covers 7 bases. The V and J ends lost 2 bases and 6 bases, in that order; junction bases with no gene match: 3. Germline assignment: CDR1 SGHDN and CDR2 FVKESK. This CDR3 has 13 residues. CDR3 in amino acids: CASSQSRGHGYTF. CDR3 bases: TGTGCCAGCAGCCAATCAAGGGGGCATGGCTACACCTTC.

The V and J genes are TRBV4-1 and TRBJ1-5; a weak D match, TRBD1 (5 bases). The length of the CDR3 is 15 residues. Between the trimmed V and J ends, which lost 3 bases and 4 bases, there was a span of 13 bases. CDR1 is MGHRA, CDR2 YSYEKL, per germline. The CDR3 DNA is TGCGCCAGCAGCCAGGCCTCGGGGGGGAATCAGCCCCAGCATTTT. It is translated as CASSQASGGNQPQHF.

V and J are TRBV5-5 and TRBJ2-7; D is undetermined. Germline CDR1 is SGHKS and CDR2 is YYEKEE (reference sequence). The CDR3 covers 13 residues. V dropped 1 base and J dropped 6 bases, with 11 bases sitting between them. The CDR3 bases are TGTGCCAGCAGCTTGTGGCAGCAAGCCGAGCAGTACTTC. Its protein product is CASSLWQQAEQYF.

The count of this clone is one. The CDR3 region has the DNA TGTGCCAGCAGCGTACAGGGCGCCTACACCGGGGAGCTGTTTTTT. Translated: CASSVQGAYTGELFF. The chain combines TRBV27 with TRBJ2-2, with a tentative D call TRBD1 (6 bases). Trimming pared 6 bases from V and 3 bases from J, leaving 14 bases between. This CDR3 comprises 15 residues. Germline V gives CDR1 MNHEY, CDR2 SMNVEV (reference sequence).